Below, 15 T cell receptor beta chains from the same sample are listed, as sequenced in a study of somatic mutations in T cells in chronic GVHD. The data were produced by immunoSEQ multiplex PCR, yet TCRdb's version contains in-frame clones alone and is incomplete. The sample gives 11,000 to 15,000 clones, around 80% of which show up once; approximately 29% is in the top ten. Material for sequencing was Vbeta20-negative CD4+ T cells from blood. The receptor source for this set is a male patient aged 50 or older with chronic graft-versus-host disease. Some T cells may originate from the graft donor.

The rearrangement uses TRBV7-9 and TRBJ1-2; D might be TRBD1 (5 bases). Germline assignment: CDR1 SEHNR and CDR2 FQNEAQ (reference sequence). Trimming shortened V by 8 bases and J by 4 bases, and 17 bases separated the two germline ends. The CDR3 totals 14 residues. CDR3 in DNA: TGTGCCAGCGGCGGGGGTCCCGGGGGCTATGGCTACACCTTC. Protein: CASGGGPGGYGYTF.

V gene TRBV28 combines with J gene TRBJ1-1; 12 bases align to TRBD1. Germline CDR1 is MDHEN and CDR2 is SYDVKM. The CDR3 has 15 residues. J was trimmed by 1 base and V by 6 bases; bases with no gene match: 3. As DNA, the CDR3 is TGTGCCAGCAGGGGACAGGGGGCCGGGAACACTGAAGCTTTCTTT. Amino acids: CASRGQGAGNTEAFF.

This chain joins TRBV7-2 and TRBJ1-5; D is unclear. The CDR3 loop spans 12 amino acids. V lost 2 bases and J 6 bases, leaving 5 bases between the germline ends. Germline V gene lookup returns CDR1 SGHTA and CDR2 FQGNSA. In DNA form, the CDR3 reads TGTGCCAGCAGCTTAAATAGTCAGCCCCAGCATTTT. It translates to CASSLNSQPQHF.

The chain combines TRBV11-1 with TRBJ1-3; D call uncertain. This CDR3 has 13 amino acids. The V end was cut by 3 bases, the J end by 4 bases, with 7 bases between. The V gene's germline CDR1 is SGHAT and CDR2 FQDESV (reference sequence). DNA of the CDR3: TGTGCCAGCAGCTTCCCGGGGGGAAACACCATATATTTT. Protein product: CASSFPGGNTIYF.

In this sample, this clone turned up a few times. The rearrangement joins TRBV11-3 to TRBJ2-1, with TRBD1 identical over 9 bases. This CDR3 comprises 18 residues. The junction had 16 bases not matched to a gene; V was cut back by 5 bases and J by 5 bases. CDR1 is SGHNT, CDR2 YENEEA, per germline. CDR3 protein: CASSPGKTGGSGNNEQFF. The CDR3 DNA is TGTGCCAGCAGCCCCGGGAAAACAGGGGGCTCAGGGAACAATGAGCAGTTCTTC.

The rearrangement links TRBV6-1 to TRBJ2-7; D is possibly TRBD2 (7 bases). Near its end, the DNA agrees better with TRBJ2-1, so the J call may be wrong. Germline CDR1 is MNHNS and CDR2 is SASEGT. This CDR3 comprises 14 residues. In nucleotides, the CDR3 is TGTGCCAGCAGTGAAGGGGGGGGGCGAGGTGAGCAGTTCTTC. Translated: CASSEGGGRGEQFF.

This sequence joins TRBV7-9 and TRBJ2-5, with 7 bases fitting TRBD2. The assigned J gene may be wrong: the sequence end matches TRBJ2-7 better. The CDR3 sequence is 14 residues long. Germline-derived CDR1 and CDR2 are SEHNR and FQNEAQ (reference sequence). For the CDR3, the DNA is TGTGCCAGCAGCTTAGGCGGGGGAACCTACGAGCAGTACTTC. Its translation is CASSLGGGTYEQYF.

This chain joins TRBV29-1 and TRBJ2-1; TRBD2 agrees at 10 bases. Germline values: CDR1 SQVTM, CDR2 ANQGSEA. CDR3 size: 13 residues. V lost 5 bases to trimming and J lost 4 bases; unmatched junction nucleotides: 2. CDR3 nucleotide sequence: TGCAGCGTTACTAGCGGGGAGTACAATGAGCAGTTCTTC. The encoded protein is CSVTSGEYNEQFF.

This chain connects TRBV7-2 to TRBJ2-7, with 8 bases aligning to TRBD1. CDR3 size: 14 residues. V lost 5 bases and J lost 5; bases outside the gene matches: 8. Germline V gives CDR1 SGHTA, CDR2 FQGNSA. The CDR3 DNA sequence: TGTGCCAGCAGCCCTACCAGGGGGCCAAACGAGCAGTACTTC. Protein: CASSPTRGPNEQYF. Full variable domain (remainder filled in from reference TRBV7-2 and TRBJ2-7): GAGVSQSPSNKVTEKGKDVELRCDPISGHTALYWYRQSLGQGLEFLIYFQGNSAPDKSGLPSDRFSAERTGGSVSTLTIQRTQQEDSAVYLCASSPTRGPNEQYFGPGTRLTVT.

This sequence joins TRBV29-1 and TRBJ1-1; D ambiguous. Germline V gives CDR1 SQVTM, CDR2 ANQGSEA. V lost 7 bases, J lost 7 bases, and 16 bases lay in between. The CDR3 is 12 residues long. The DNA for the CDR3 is TGCAGCGGAGGGCTTCGGAGCGGTGAAGCTTTCTTT. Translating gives CSGGLRSGEAFF.

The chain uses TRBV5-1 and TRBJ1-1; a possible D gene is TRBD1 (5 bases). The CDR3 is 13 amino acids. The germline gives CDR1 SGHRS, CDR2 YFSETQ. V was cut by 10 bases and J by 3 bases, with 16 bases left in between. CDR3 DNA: TGCGCCCTATCCGAAGGGGATTACACTGAAGCTTTCTTT. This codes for CALSEGDYTEAFF. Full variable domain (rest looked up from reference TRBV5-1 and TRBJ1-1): KAGVTQTPRYLIKTRGQQVTLSCSPISGHRSVSWYQQTPGQGLQFLFEYFSETQRNKGNFPGRFSGRQFSNSRSEMNVSTLELGDSALYLCALSEGDYTEAFFGQGTRLTVV.

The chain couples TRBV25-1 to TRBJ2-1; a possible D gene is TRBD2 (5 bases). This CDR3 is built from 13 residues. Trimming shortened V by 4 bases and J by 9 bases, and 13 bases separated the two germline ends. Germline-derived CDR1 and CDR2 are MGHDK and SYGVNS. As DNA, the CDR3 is TGTGCCAGCAGTGGTCCTAGCAGGAGTGAGCAGTTCTTC. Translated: CASSGPSRSEQFF.

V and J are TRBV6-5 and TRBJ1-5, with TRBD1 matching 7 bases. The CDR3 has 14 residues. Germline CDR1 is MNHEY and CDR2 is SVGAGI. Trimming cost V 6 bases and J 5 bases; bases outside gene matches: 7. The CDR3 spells CASSPGQLDQPQHF. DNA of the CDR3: TGTGCCAGCAGCCCGGGACAGCTGGATCAGCCCCAGCATTTT.

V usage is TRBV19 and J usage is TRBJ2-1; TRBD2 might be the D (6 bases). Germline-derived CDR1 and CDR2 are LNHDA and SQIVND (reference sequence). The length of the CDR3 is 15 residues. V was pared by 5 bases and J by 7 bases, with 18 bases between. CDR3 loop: CASSRTSSMDNEQFF. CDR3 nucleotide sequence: TGTGCCAGTAGTCGCACTAGCAGTATGGATAATGAGCAGTTCTTC.

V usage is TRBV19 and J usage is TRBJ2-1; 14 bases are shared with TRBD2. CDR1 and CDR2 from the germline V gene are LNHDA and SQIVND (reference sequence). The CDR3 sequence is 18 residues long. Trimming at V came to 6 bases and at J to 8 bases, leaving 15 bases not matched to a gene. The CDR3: CASSPGLAGVGINDEQFF. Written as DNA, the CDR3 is TGTGCCAGTAGCCCGGGACTAGCGGGAGTCGGAATCAACGATGAGCAGTTCTTC.